The sequence of this T cell receptor (beta chain) was determined in a study of blood T cell repertoires in COVID-19. TCRdb's copy holds only in-frame clones and misses some; the assay was immunoSEQ multiplex PCR. The profile shows roughly 140,000 clones, about four fifths of them singletons. Trimming removed 5 bases at V and 6 bases at J, with 20 bases between. The V gene's germline CDR1 is LGHDT and CDR2 YNNKEL (reference sequence). The CDR3 is 16 amino acids. Sequencing input: peripheral blood. The TCR was taken from a human donor in a cohort sampled during active COVID-19. The genes are TRBV3-1 (or the pseudogene TRBV3-2) and TRBJ1-5, with D tentatively TRBD1 (6 bases). The CDR3 region is CASSAAEGLGGQPQHF. The CDR3, as DNA: TGTGCCAGCAGCGCAGCCGAGGGGTTAGGGGGTCAGCCCCAGCATTTT.